What follows are 5 T cell receptor beta chains derived from one specimen sequenced in a study of early T cells in non-severe SARS-CoV-2 infection (dated by TCRdb to 2020 to 2022). Receptor amplification or capture employed 5' RACE. Sequencer: NextSeq 500. TCRdb trimmed public reads at Q25 via fastp, called clones via MiXCR and kept in-frame beta chains. Duplicate CDR3 protein sequences are folded into a single record with the most common DNA and genes. The sample table holds some 71,000 distinct CDR3 sequences, of which approximately 10% were seen once. The ten largest make up roughly 6.1% of the sample. Material for sequencing was whole blood. The source is an adult who was a healthcare worker with PCR-confirmed SARS-CoV-2 infection or an uninfected control (not recorded which).

This clonotype has at least ten counts. CDR3 DNA: TGTGCCAGCAGCCGGACTAACTCCTACGAGCAGTACTTC. Encoded protein: CASSRTNSYEQYF. The J gene is TRBJ2-7, the V gene TRBV3-1; perhaps TRBD2 as D (6 bases). This CDR3 contains 13 residues. V was pared by 4 bases and J by 0 bases, with 7 bases between. Germline CDR1 reads LGHDT; CDR2 reads YNNKEL (reference sequence).

Ten or more counts support this clonotype. The chain combines TRBV5-1 with TRBJ1-4, with D unresolved. V was pared by 3 bases and J by 6 bases, with 9 bases between. The germline V gene has CDR1 SGHRS and CDR2 YFSETQ. The CDR3 sequence is 13 residues long. CDR3 sequence (DNA): TGCGCCAGCAGCTCCGGGTCTCATGAAAAACTGTTTTTT. Translated, it gives CASSSGSHEKLFF.

The chain employs TRBV12-3 or TRBV12-4 and TRBJ1-2; possible D gene TRBD1, 6 bases. Trimming removed 0 bases at V and 5 bases at J, with 10 bases between. The CDR3 extends over 14 amino acids. The CDR3 coding sequence is TGTGCCAGCAGTTTAGCGTGGCAGGGGTATGGCTACACCTTC. It encodes CASSLAWQGYGYTF.

A note on this clonotype: It may be a read error: a sequence one base away is much more abundant. The chain joins TRBV18 to TRBJ2-3; D possibly corresponds to TRBD1 (6 bases). The germline CDR1 and CDR2 sequences are KGHSH and LQKENI. CDR3 length: 15 amino acids. CDR3 nucleotides: TGTGCCAACTCACCAGGGGTTCGTGACACAGATACGCAGTATTTT. Protein: CANSPGVRDTDTQYF.

This clonotype was found a few times. The chain carries TRBV6-1 and TRBJ2-7, with D hard to call. The V gene's germline CDR1 is MNHNS and CDR2 SASEGT. This CDR3 is 15 amino acids long. V dropped 4 bases and J dropped 0 bases, with 13 bases sitting between them. For the CDR3, the DNA is TGTGCCAGCAGTGGGTTGGCCGATAGCTCCTACGAGCAGTACTTC. This codes for CASSGLADSSYEQYF.